This T cell receptor beta chain was identified during a study of Ad26.COV2.S vaccination and SARS-CoV-2 variants. Overall study: Intramuscular Ad26.COV2.S doses were given once or twice, 56 days apart. Points from the study as a whole: Total responses of T cells may have been underestimated by the analyses of TCR breadth and depth.

The sample's treatment: some 19 received Ad26.COV2.S at low or high dose, single or two shots; five or six received placebo; per-sample allocation not given. Day 63 after the first vaccine or placebo injection was the time point for sampling. For this clone: Its target is not known.

The repertoire was sequenced with immunoSEQ multiplex PCR; TCRdb's copy has only in-frame clones and lacks some. The table lists 300,000 to 500,000 clones, roughly nine tenths of them singletons. From germline, CDR1 is SGDLS and CDR2 YYNGEE. This CDR3 has 12 residues. V was cut by 0 bases and J by 7 bases, with 7 bases left in between. This chain uses TRBV9 with TRBJ1-2, with a weak D call TRBD1 (5 bases). The origin of this receptor is a person between 18 and 59 years old who received the Ad26.COV2.S COVID-19 vaccine or a placebo. The material sequenced was peripheral blood, taken in a trial of Ad26.COV2.S vaccine versus placebo. CDR3 region: CASSVGQIGYTF. The CDR3 DNA reads as TGTGCCAGCAGCGTAGGACAGATTGGCTACACCTTC. Full variable domain (remainder filled in from reference TRBV9 and TRBJ1-2): DSGVTQTPKHLITATGQRVTLRCSPRSGDLSVYWYQQSLDQGLQFLIQYYNGEERAKGNILERFSAQQFPDLHSELNLSSLELGDSALYFCASSVGQIGYTFGSGTRLTVV.